The entry below gives a single T cell receptor (beta chain) sequence along with its context. Antigen: not known. Other nucleotide sequences from this sample produce the same CDR3. These data belong to a study of shared clonotypes between healthy human individuals. The wider study: There were three CD4 naive, three CD4 memory, two CD8 naive and one CD8 memory plates per donor.

Study-wide points: Though the depth was large, rarefaction showed that sorted-subset sequencing was incomplete.

V dropped 6 bases and J dropped 5 bases, with 14 bases sitting between them. CDR1 and CDR2 (germline): MNHNY, SVGAGI (reference sequence). This CDR3 has 14 amino acids. Assay used: immunoSEQ multiplex PCR; TCRdb lists only in-frame clones, some missing. This table has a few million clones, around 90% appearing once. Adults of Caucasian background living in Nashville, Tennessee made up all donors. The sequence was collected from a man aged 18 to 30 in good health. Some clones in this sample may be carry-over from other donors' samples. Sequencing used naive CD4+ T cells from PBMCs. Subset reported: CD45RA+ positively selected. This chain links TRBV6-6 with TRBJ1-5; D is undetermined. CDR3 nucleotide sequence: TGTGCCAGCAGCCTCGGTAGGCCCGATCAGCCCCAGCATTTT. This sequence encodes CASSLGRPDQPQHF.